This T cell receptor (beta chain) was identified in a study of T cell repertoires in aging, cancer and after chemotherapy. Across the whole study: Repeat sampling of healthy donors over several months to years showed clear clonal overlap. The study's findings and limits: Loss of evenness, beyond lost richness, contributed to age-related TCR diversity decline in cancer patients. Immunological memory after chemotherapy cannot be judged from the repertoire data. Across the chemotherapy interval, each cancer cohort showed higher median generation probability, suggesting thymic rebound.

The CDR3 is made up of 17 amino acids. CDR1 is SGHVS, CDR2 FNYEAQ, per germline. V trimming: 5 bases; J trimming: 6 bases; junction bases outside the gene matches: 12. Amplification of TCR beta used genomic DNA extracted from peripheral blood. This clonotype was found a few times. The target antigen is unknown. Multiplex touch-down PCR with TRB-A/B primers amplified rearranged V-D-J TRB sequences. TCRdb re-called the multiplex PCR reads through MiXCR, storing one row per CDR3 protein. The top ten hold more than 9% of the sample, which has around 3,000 distinct CDR3 sequences, 20% to 30% seen once. This sequence originates from a human donor in good health. Sequences were obtained from blood. The V and J genes are TRBV7-6 and TRBJ2-3; 12 bases match TRBD2. The CDR3 region has the DNA TGTGCCAGCAGCCCCAAGAGGCTAGCGGGAGGGCAGGATACGCAGTATTTT. This codes for CASSPKRLAGGQDTQYF.